The sequence of this T cell receptor beta chain was determined in a study of blood T cell repertoires in COVID-19. Across the study: COVID-19 samples collected from the United States, Italy and Spain covered acute and convalescent phases. PBMCs, B-cell-depleted T cells, or T cells provided the cDNA or gDNA that made up the material.

The CDR3 spans 14 residues. The V gene's germline CDR1 is SGHTA and CDR2 FQGNSA. The V and J ends lost 5 bases and 3 bases, in that order; junction bases with no gene match: 4. Original handling: Amplification of reference gene primers provided the estimated nucleated cell counts. The protocol was immunoSEQ multiplex PCR, while the TCRdb copy is restricted to in-frame clones and leaves out a portion. The DNA gave D and trimming, while V, J and clone size come from that table. The sample consists of about 150,000 clones, around 85% of them appearing once. This chain links TRBV7-2 with TRBJ1-5, with 7 bases matching TRBD1. Source material: peripheral blood. The TCR originated in a man aged 55-75 years with COVID-19, enrolled during active disease. In DNA, the CDR3 is TGTGCCAGCAGCGCAGGGGGACCCAATCAGCCCCAGCATTTT. This encodes CASSAGGPNQPQHF.